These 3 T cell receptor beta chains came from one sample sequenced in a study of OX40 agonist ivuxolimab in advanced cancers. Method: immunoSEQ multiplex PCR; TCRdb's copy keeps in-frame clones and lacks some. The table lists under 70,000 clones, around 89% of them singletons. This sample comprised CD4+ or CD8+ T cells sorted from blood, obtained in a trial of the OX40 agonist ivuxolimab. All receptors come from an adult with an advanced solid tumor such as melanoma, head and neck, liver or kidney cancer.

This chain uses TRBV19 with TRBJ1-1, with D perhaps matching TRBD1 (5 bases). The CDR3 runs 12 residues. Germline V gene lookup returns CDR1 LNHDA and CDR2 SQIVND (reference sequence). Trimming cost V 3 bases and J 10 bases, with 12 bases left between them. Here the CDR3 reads CASSMMGLVAFF. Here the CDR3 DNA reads TGTGCCAGTAGTATGATGGGGCTGGTAGCTTTCTTT.

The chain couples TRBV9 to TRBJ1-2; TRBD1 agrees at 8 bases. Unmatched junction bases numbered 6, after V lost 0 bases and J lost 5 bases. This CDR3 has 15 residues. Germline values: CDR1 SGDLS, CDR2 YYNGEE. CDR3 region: CASSVGGGQGYGYTF. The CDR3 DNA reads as TGTGCCAGCAGCGTAGGTGGAGGACAGGGATATGGCTACACCTTC.

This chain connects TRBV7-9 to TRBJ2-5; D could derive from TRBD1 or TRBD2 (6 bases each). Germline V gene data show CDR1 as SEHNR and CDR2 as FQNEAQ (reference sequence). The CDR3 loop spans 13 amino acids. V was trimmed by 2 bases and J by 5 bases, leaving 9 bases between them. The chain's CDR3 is CASSLLGGETQYF. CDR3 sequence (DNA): TGTGCCAGCAGCTTATTAGGGGGGGAGACCCAGTACTTC.